This T cell receptor (beta chain) was documented in a study of blood T cells in healthy people across ages. Using a J-beta primer mix together with a sample-barcoded 5' primer, a second PCR was run for 7 to 11 cycles. One entry per CDR3 protein results from TCRdb running MiXCR on the 5' RACE reads. The table lists approximately 810,000 distinct CDR3 sequences, around 34% of them singletons. Germline V gene sequence: CDR1 MGHDK, CDR2 SYGVNS. This CDR3 spans 15 amino acids. V lost 4 bases and J 3 bases, leaving 13 bases between the germline ends. Each donor's blood draw was around 9.1 milliliters of peripheral blood. Whenever a sample was processed, at least 6 million PBMCs were isolated. Regarding the study as a whole: Those diversity estimates obtained from one million T cells were thought to be underestimates.

With regard to this clonotype: Its cognate antigen is unknown.

This receptor was identified in a young man in good health. Sequences were obtained from blood. V is TRBV25-1 and J is TRBJ2-1; tentative D call: TRBD2 (5 bases). The CDR3, as DNA: TGTGCCAGCAGTGTATCGCTCGAGGGCTACAATGAGCAGTTCTTC. Its protein product is CASSVSLEGYNEQFF.